Listed here is a single T cell receptor (beta chain). Sample-barcoded 5' priming and a J-beta primer mix drove a second PCR of roughly 6 to 12 cycles. A single record per CDR3 protein comes from TCRdb applying MiXCR to the 5' RACE reads. The sample includes 550,000 to 700,000 distinct CDR3 sequences, roughly a quarter of them seen just once. The data belong to a study of blood T cells in healthy people across ages. The CDR3 covers 12 residues. Trimming removed 7 bases at V and 4 bases at J, with 12 bases between. CDR1 is DFQATT and CDR2 is SNEGSKA in the germline V gene (reference sequence). There were healthy Caucasian individuals from Russia, aged roughly 6 to 100, serving as donors.

Source material: blood. The receptor was derived from a woman in her 70s in good health. V usage is TRBV20-1 and J usage is TRBJ2-3; possible D gene TRBD2, 7 bases. Here the CDR3 reads CSGGGGSDTQYF. CDR3 coding DNA: TGCAGTGGAGGCGGGGGCTCAGATACGCAGTATTTT.